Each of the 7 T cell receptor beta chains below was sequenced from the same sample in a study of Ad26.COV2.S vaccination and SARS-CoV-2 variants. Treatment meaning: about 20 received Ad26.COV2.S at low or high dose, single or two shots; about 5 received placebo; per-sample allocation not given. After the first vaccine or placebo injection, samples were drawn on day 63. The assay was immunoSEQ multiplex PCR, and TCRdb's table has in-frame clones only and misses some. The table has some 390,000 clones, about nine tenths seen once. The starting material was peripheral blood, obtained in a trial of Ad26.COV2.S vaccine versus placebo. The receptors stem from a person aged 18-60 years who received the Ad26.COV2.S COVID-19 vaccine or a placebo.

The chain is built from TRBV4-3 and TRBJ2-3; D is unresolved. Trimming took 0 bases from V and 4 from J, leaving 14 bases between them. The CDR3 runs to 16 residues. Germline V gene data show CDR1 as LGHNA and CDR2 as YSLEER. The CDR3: CASSQDTADGADTQYF. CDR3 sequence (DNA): TGCGCCAGCAGCCAAGATACGGCGGATGGGGCAGATACGCAGTATTTT.

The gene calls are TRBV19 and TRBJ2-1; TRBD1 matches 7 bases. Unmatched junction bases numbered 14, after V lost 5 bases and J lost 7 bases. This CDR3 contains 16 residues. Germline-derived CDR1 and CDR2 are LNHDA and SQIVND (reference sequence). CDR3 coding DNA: TGTGCCAGTAGTCCTCGACAGGGTTTAATTCCAAATGAGCAGTTCTTC. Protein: CASSPRQGLIPNEQFF.

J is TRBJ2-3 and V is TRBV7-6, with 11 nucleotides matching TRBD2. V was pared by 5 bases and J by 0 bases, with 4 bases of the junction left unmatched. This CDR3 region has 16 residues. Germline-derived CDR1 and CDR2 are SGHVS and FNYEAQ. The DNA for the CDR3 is TGTGCCAGCAGCCCCCGGACTAGCGGGAGCACAGATACGCAGTATTTT. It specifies CASSPRTSGSTDTQYF.

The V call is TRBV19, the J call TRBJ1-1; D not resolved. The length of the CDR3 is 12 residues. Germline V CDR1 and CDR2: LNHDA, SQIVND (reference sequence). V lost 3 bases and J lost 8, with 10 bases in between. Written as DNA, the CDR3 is TGTGCCAGTAGTATCAACCGGATAGAAGCTTTCTTT. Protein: CASSINRIEAFF.

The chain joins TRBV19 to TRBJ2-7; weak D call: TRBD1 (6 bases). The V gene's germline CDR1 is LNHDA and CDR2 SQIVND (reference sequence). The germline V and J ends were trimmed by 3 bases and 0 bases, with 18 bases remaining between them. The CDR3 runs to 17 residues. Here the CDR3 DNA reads TGTGCCAGTAGTATGGGACCGACAGGCCCGAGCTCCTACGAGCAGTACTTC. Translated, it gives CASSMGPTGPSSYEQYF.

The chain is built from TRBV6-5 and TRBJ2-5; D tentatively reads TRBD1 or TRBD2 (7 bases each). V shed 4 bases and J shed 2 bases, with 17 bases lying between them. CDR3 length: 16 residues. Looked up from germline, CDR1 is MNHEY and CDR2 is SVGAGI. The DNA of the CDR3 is TGTGCCAGCAGTTTAGGGCCAGGGGGGGGACAAGAGACCCAGTACTTC. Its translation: CASSLGPGGGQETQYF.

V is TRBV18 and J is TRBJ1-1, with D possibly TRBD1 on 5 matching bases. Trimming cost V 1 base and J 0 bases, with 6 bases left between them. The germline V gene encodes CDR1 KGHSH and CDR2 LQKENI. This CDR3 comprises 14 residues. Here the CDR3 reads CASSPRGLNTEAFF. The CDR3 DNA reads TGTGCCAGCTCACCACGGGGCCTGAACACTGAAGCTTTCTTT.